A selection of T cell receptor beta chains follows, all from one sample in a study of vaccination effects on CD4 cells after COVID-19. TCRdb's copy holds only in-frame clones and misses some; the assay was immunoSEQ multiplex PCR. The top ten hold approximately 23% of the sample, which has about 15,000 clones, around 75% seen once. No antigen is known for these receptors. This material consisted of CD4+ T cells from PBMCs cultured with HCoV-NL63 spike peptides, taken after COVID-19 vaccination. These receptors were taken from a human donor who had a prior SARS-CoV-2 infection. CDR3s include the opening cysteine and the closing phenylalanine or tryptophan. D genes are given only for firm matches. Expanded clones get a size class; other rows say once, few or many, or leave the size out.

>TRBV27|.|.|TRBJ1-6
TGTGCCAGCAGTCCAGTCGGGACCTATAATTCACCCCTCCACTTT
CASSPVGTYNSPLHF
>TRBV21-1|.|.|TRBJ1-3
TGTGCCAGCAGCAAAGAGGTAGTTGACAGGAGAAACACCATATATTTT
CASSKEVVDRRNTIYF
>TRBV3-1/TRBV3-2|.|.|TRBJ2-1
TGTGCCAGCAGCCACGCTAGCACCCTGGACCATTACAATGAGCAGTTCTTC
CASSHASTLDHYNEQFF
>TRBV9|.|.|TRBJ2-3
TGTGCCAGCAGCATAGAAGGAGACTCTCACACAGATACGCAGTATTTT
CASSIEGDSHTDTQYF
>TRBV5-1|.|.|TRBJ2-7
TGCGCCAGCAGCTTGAAGGGGAAGGAGGGCGAGCAGTACTTC
CASSLKGKEGEQYF
>TRBV4-2|.|.|TRBJ2-5
TGTGCCAGCAGCCAGGCGGGAACGGTGGAGACCCAGTACTTC
CASSQAGTVETQYF
>TRBV19|.|.|TRBJ1-5
TGTGCCAGTAGTATAATAGGGCTGAAGCCCAATCAGCCCCAGCATTTT
CASSIIGLKPNQPQHF
>TRBV10-3|TRBD2|.|TRBJ2-5
TGTGCCATCAGTGTCGGGGGGGTCGAGACCCAGTACTTC
CAISVGGVETQYF
>TRBV2|TRBD2|.|TRBJ2-3
TGTGCCAGCAGTTTACTAGCGGGGATCACAGATACGCAGTATTTT
CASSLLAGITDTQYF
>TRBV11-3|TRBD1|.|TRBJ1-2
TGTGCCAGCAGCTTAGCAGGGGGCGCCGGCTATGGCTACACCTTC
CASSLAGGAGYGYTF
>TRBV5-5|TRBD1|.|TRBJ1-2
TGTGCCAGCAGCCCGACCCGACAGGGGGGAAACTATGGCTACACCTTC
CASSPTRQGGNYGYTF
>TRBV20-1|.|.|TRBJ2-1
TGCAGTGCTGCAACCAATGAGCAGTTCTTC
CSAATNEQFF
>TRBV7-9|TRBD1|.|TRBJ2-1
TGTGCCAGCAGCTTAGGGGGGGACAGGGGTGAGCAGTTCTTC
CASSLGGDRGEQFF
>TRBV6-1|.|once|TRBJ1-2
TGTGCCAGCAGTGAACGGGCAGTCTATGGCTACACCTTC
CASSERAVYGYTF
>TRBV5-4|.|few|TRBJ1-2
TGTGCCAGCAGCCGAAGGGGGACCTATGATGGCTACACCTTC
CASSRRGTYDGYTF
>TRBV4-3|.|few|TRBJ2-3
TGCGCCAGCAGCCAAGATTTGGCGGGAAGCACAGATACGCAGTATTTT
CASSQDLAGSTDTQYF
>TRBV28|.|.|TRBJ2-3
TGTGCCAGCAGTTTATTCAGGGGGACTGAGAGCACAGATACGCAGTATTTT
CASSLFRGTESTDTQYF